The clone carrying this T cell receptor (beta chain) has a handful of counts. Its antigen is unidentified. The CDR3 spans 13 residues. Germline V gene lookup returns CDR1 MNHGY and CDR2 SAAAGT. Trimming took off 7 bases at V and 1 base at J, with 9 bases between the two ends. The data are from a study of T cells in localized non-small cell lung cancer. Data came from immunoSEQ multiplex PCR; TCRdb stores just in-frame clones and leaves some out. The table includes approximately 1,400 clones, 20% to 25% detected once. General study points: In adjacent lung appeared a median around 54 of the top 100 tumor clones. Uninvolved adjacent lung showed higher T cell clonality than tumor. Heterogeneity is still possible, as just one tumor region was sequenced. Greater T cell density in blood accompanied longer overall survival.

The rearrangement uses TRBV6-8 and TRBJ2-3, with unresolved D. The receptor's source is a man aged 35 to 69 with stage III squamous cell lung carcinoma. This sample comprised lung tumor tissue, obtained before any cancer treatment. CDR3 sequence (DNA): TGTGCCAGCACCCTGTACGGCACAGATACGCAGTATTTT. Amino acid sequence: CASTLYGTDTQYF.